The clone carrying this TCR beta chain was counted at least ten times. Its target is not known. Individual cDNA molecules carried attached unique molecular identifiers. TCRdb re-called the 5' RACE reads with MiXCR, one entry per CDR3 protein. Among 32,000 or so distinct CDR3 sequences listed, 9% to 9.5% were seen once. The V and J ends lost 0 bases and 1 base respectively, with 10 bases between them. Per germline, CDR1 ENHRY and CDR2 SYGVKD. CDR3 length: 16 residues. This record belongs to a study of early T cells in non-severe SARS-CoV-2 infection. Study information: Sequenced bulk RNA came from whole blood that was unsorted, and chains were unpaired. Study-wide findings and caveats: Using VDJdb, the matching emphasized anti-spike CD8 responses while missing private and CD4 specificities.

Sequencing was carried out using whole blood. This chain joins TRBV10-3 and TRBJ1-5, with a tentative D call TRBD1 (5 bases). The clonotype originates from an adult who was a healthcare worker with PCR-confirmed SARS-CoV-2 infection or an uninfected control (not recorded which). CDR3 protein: CAISESGGVSNQPQHF. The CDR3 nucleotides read TGTGCCATCAGTGAGTCGGGGGGTGTAAGCAATCAGCCCCAGCATTTT.